This is a list of T cell receptor beta chains from one sample in a study of Tregs in tolerant kidney transplant recipients. The repertoire was sequenced with immunoSEQ multiplex PCR; TCRdb's copy has only in-frame clones and lacks some. The sample has about 240,000 clones; 84% are singletons. Sequenced material: CD4+ T cells from blood. The source of these receptors is a human donor in good health. Each CDR3 is given with its conserved first and last residue. D genes are given only for firm matches. Size tells how often a clone was seen (once, few, many) or the class of an expanded clone, and some rows leave it out.

j_call,d_call,clone_size,v_call,cdr3_nt,cdr3_aa
TRBJ1-1,TRBD1,NA,TRBV18,TGTGCCAGCTCACCATTCCGGATAGACAGGGGAAGTACTGAAGCTTTCTTT,CASSPFRIDRGSTEAFF
TRBJ2-5,NA,NA,TRBV7-9,TGTGCCAGCAGCACGCCGTACAACCAAGAGACCCAGTACTTC,CASSTPYNQETQYF
TRBJ2-5,TRBD2,NA,TRBV6-5,TGTGCCAGCAGTTACGGGGGAGGGCAAGAGACCCAGTACTTC,CASSYGGGQETQYF
TRBJ2-1,NA,NA,TRBV11-2,TGTGCCAGCAGCTTAGCCCCCCTGTTAACCAATGAGCAGTTCTTC,CASSLAPLLTNEQFF
TRBJ1-2,TRBD1,NA,TRBV2,TGTGCCAGCAGTGAAAGCCCCAACAGGGGGAGGGGCTACACCTTC,CASSESPNRGRGYTF
TRBJ2-1,TRBD1,NA,TRBV5-6,TGTGCCAGCAGGAGGACAGGGGAAGGATACAATGAGCAGTTCTTC,CASRRTGEGYNEQFF
TRBJ2-1,TRBD1,NA,TRBV23-1,TGCGCCATCGAGAGAAACAGGCCGGGACAGGGTTTTGAGCAGTTCTTC,CAIERNRPGQGFEQFF
TRBJ1-1,NA,NA,TRBV5-1,TGCGCCAGCAGCTTCAGGGGCACGGACACTGAAGCTTTCTTT,CASSFRGTDTEAFF
TRBJ1-3,TRBD1,NA,TRBV9,TGTGCCAGCAGCAGGACAGGGGACGGAAACACCATATATTTT,CASSRTGDGNTIYF
TRBJ2-5,TRBD2,NA,TRBV5-4,TGTGCCAGCAGCTTAACTAGCGTGGAGACCCAGTACTTC,CASSLTSVETQYF
TRBJ2-6,NA,NA,TRBV7-6,TGTGCCAGCAGCCCGAACTTCCAGGGGCCCCAGACGGCCAACGTCCTGACTTTC,CASSPNFQGPQTANVLTF
TRBJ2-5,NA,NA,TRBV19,TGTGCCAGTAGTATCCGAAAGGAAGAGACCCAGTACTTC,CASSIRKEETQYF
TRBJ1-1,NA,NA,TRBV18,TGTGCCAGCTCACCACATCCACAAAACACTGAAGCTTTCTTT,CASSPHPQNTEAFF
TRBJ1-2,TRBD1,NA,TRBV19,TGTGCCAGTAGTCAACAGGGGCGCGGCTATGGCTACACCTTC,CASSQQGRGYGYTF
TRBJ2-3,NA,NA,TRBV7-9,TGTGCCAGCAGCTTAGGCACAGGGAGAAGCACAGATACGCAGTATTTT,CASSLGTGRSTDTQYF
TRBJ1-5,NA,NA,TRBV11-2,TGTGCCAGCAGCTTAATGAGGTATCAGCCCCAGCATTTT,CASSLMRYQPQHF
TRBJ1-5,NA,once,TRBV6-5,TGTGCCAGCAGGATGGGCTCTACGGCGGGCCTTCGGCATTTT,CASRMGSTAGLRHF
TRBJ2-5,NA,NA,TRBV5-4,TGTGCCAGCAGCTTGGGGATTCAAGAGACCCAGTACTTC,CASSLGIQETQYF
TRBJ2-7,NA,NA,TRBV5-3,TGTGCCAGAAGCCCTAGGTACGAGCAGTACTTC,CARSPRYEQYF